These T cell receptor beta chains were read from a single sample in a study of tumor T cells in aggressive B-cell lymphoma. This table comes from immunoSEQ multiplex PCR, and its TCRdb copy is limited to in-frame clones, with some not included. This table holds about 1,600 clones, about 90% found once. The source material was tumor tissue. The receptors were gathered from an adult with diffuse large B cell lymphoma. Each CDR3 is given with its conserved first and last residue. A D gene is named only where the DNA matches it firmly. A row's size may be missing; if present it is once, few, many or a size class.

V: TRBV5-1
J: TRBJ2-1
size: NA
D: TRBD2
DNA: TGCGCCAGCAGGGTTAGCGGGAGCTCCTACAATGAGCAGTTCTTC
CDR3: CASRVSGSSYNEQFF

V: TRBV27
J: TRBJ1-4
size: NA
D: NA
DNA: TGTGCCAGCCGCTCGCAGGGAAAACTGTTTTTT
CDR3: CASRSQGKLFF

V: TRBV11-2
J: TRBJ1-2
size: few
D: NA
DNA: TGTGCCAGCAGCTCTTCGGCGGTCTATGGCTACACCTTC
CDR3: CASSSSAVYGYTF

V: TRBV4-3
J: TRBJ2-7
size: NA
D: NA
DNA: TGCGCCAGCAGCCCCGGGAAGGGTCCCTACGAACAGTACTTC
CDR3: CASSPGKGPYEQYF

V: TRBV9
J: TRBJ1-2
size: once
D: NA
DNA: TGTGCCAGCAGCGGAACAGGAGTAAACTATGGCTACACCTTC
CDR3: CASSGTGVNYGYTF

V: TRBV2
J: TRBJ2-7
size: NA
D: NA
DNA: TGTGCCAGCACCCGAGAGACAGGAGCCTACGAGCAGTACTTC
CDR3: CASTRETGAYEQYF

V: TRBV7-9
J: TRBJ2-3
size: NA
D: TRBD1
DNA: TGTGCCAGCAGCCCAGGGCAGACAGGGGGGAACACAGATACGCAGTATTTT
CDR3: CASSPGQTGGNTDTQYF

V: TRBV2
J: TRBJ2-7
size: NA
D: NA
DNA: TGTGCCAGCAGTGAAGGGCAGTACTACGAGCAGTACTTC
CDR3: CASSEGQYYEQYF

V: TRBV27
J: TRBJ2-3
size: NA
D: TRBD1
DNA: TGTGCCAGCAGTTTCATTTCGACAGGGGGCACAGATACGCAGTATTTT
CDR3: CASSFISTGGTDTQYF

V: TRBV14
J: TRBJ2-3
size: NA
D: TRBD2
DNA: TGTGCCAGCAGCCAGACCCGACTAGCGGGAGCGGCAGATACGCAGTATTTT
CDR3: CASSQTRLAGAADTQYF

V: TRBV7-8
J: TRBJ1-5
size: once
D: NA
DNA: TGTGCCAGCAGCTTATCTGCGGGGACGAGCAATCAGCCCCAGCATTTT
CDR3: CASSLSAGTSNQPQHF

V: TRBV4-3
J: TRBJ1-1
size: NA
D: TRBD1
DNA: TGCGCCAGCAGACTTGCCTACAGGGGGAACACTGAAGCTTTCTTT
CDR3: CASRLAYRGNTEAFF

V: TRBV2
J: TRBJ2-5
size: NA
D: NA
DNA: TGTGCCACTTACCGGAGGGGCAGCACCCAAGAGACCCAGTACTTC
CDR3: CATYRRGSTQETQYF

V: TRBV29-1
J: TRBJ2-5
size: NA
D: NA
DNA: TGCAGCGTTGAAAAAGGGGTCCAAGAGACCCAGTACTTC
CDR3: CSVEKGVQETQYF

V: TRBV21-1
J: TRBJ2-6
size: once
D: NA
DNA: TGTGCCAGCAGCAAAAACGGGAGGGGGGCAGCTTCTGGGGCCAACGTCCTGACTTTC
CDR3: CASSKNGRGAASGANVLTF

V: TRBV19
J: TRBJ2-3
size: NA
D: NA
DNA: TGTGCCAGTAGTTCGTCCCCCGGGGATACGCAGTATTTT
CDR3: CASSSSPGDTQYF

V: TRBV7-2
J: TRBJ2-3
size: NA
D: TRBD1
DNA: TGTGCCAGCAGCTTTATTATGGGACAGGGGATAGATACGCAGTATTTT
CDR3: CASSFIMGQGIDTQYF

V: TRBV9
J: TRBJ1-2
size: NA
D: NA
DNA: TGTGCCAGCAGCCCAGGGTTCGCGGACTATGGCTACACCTTC
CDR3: CASSPGFADYGYTF

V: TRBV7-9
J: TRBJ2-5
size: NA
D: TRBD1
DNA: TGTGCCAGCAGCTTCTCACGGGACAGGGGGCGGGAGACCCAGTACTTC
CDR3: CASSFSRDRGRETQYF

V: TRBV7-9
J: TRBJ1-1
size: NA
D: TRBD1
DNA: TGTGCCAGCAGGGAACCTACGACAGGGCGAGGGAACACTGAAGCTTTCTTT
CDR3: CASREPTTGRGNTEAFF

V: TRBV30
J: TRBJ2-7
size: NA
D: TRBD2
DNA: TGTGCCTGGAGTGTCGACCCAGCGGGACGGAGGGGCTACGAGCAGTACTTC
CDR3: CAWSVDPAGRRGYEQYF

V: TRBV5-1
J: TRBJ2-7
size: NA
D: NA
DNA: TGCGCCAGCAGCATTCACCCCTACGAACAGTACTTC
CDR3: CASSIHPYEQYF

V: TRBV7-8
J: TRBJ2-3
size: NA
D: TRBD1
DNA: TGTGCCAGCAGCCGGGACAGGGCTAGCACAGATACGCAGTATTTT
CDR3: CASSRDRASTDTQYF

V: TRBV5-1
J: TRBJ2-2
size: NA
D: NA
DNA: TGCGCCAGCAGTCGGACTTCCACCGGGGAACTGTTTTTT
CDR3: CASSRTSTGELFF

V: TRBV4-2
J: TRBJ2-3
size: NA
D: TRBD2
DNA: TGTGCCAGCAGCCAAGAGTTTCGCCAGCGGGAGACAGATACGCAGTATTTT
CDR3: CASSQEFRQRETDTQYF

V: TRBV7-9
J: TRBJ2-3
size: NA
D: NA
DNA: TGTGCCAGCAGCTTTAGCGGTACCACAGATACGCAGTATTTT
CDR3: CASSFSGTTDTQYF

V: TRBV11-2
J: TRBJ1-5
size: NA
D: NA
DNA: TGTGCCAGCAGCTTATCAGGGTACGGCAATCAGCCCCAGCATTTT
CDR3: CASSLSGYGNQPQHF

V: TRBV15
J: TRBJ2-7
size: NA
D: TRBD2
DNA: TGTGCCACCAGCAGTGGTACTAGCGGTCACTACGAGCAGTACTTC
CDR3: CATSSGTSGHYEQYF

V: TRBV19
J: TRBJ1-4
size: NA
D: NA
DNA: TGTGCCAGTAGTATAGATGGAAGGGTCGAGGGTCCTAATGAAAAACTGTTTTTT
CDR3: CASSIDGRVEGPNEKLFF

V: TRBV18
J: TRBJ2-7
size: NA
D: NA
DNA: TGTGCCAGCTCACCGGTTACGGGAAAGGCCGAGCAGTACTTC
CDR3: CASSPVTGKAEQYF

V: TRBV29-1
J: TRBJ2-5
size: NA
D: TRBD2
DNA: TGCAGCGCCGACGCGGGGGGGGAGACCCAGTACTTC
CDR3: CSADAGGETQYF

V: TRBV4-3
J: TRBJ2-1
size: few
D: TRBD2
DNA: TGCGCCAGCGTACAAGGACTAGCGGGACACAATGAGCAGTTCTTC
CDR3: CASVQGLAGHNEQFF

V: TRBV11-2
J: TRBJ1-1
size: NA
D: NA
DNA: TGTGCCAGCAGCTCGGGGTGGAACACTGAAGCTTTCTTT
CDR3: CASSSGWNTEAFF

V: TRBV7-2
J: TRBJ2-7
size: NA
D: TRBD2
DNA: TGTGCCAGCAGCTTAGTGGCGGGAGGCCGATTCTACGAGCAGTACTTC
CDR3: CASSLVAGGRFYEQYF

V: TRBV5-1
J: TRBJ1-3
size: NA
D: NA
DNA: TGCGCCAGCAGCATGGACAGTAGAGGAAACACCATATATTTT
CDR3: CASSMDSRGNTIYF

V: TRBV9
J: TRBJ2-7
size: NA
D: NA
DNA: TGTGCCAGCAGCGTAACACAGGGAGGGAGCGAGCAGTACTTC
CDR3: CASSVTQGGSEQYF

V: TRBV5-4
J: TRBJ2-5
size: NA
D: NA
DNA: TGTGCCAGCAGCTCCCGTGATGGGAGCCAAGAGACCCAGTACTTC
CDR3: CASSSRDGSQETQYF

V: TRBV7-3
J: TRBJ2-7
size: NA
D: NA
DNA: TGTGCCAGCAGCTCCCGTGACAGGCGCTACTTC
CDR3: CASSSRDRRYF

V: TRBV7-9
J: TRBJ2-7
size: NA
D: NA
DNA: TGTGCCAGCAGCTTGGACGGGGTCGAGCAGTACTTC
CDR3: CASSLDGVEQYF

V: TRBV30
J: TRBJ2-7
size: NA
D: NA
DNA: TGTGCCTGGAACTGGGCCGGGAACTACGAGCAGTACTTC
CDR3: CAWNWAGNYEQYF

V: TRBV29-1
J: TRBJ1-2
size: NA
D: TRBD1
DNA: TGCAGCGCCGCCGGACAGGGGGTCGGGGACTATGGCTACACTTTC
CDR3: CSAAGQGVGDYGYTF